One sample yielded the 25 T cell receptor beta chains listed below, sequenced in a study of blood T cell repertoires in COVID-19. Some clones are missing from TCRdb's copy, which holds only in-frame ones; the method was immunoSEQ multiplex PCR. The sample lists fewer than 250,000 clones; roughly nine tenths were seen once. Material: PBMCs or T cells enriched from blood (not recorded which). The receptors derive from a woman aged 35 to 49 in a cohort exposed to, infected with or recovered from COVID-19 (not recorded which).

This chain joins TRBV25-1 and TRBJ1-1, with TRBD1 as a possible D gene (5 bases). Trimming stripped 6 bases from V and 6 bases from J, with 5 bases between. This CDR3 has 10 amino acids. Germline loops: CDR1 MGHDK, CDR2 SYGVNS. The chain's CDR3 is CASRGAEAFF. The CDR3 DNA is TGTGCCAGCAGAGGGGCTGAAGCTTTCTTT.

V and J are TRBV4-1 and TRBJ2-6; 7 bases are a match to TRBD1. V shed 6 bases, J shed 0 bases, and the junction held 8 bases outside the gene matches. Germline values: CDR1 MGHRA, CDR2 YSYEKL. This CDR3 region has 17 residues. DNA of the CDR3: TGCGCCAGCAGGGGTCGGACAGGAGTCTCTGGGGCCAACGTCCTGACTTTC. Translating gives CASRGRTGVSGANVLTF.

This chain links TRBV2 with TRBJ2-5; a possible D gene is TRBD2 (6 bases). The germline CDR1 and CDR2 sequences are SNHLY and FYNNEI. V was shortened by 5 bases and J by 4 bases, with 20 bases between the two germline ends. The CDR3 spans 16 residues. CDR3 sequence reads: CASSTGETRAAETQYF. In DNA form, the CDR3 reads TGTGCCAGCAGTACGGGGGAGACGAGGGCCGCAGAGACCCAGTACTTC.

The chain is built from TRBV5-1 and TRBJ1-5; D unclear. The V end was cut by 2 bases, the J end by 7 bases, with 10 bases between. From germline, CDR1 is SGHRS and CDR2 YFSETQ. This CDR3 comprises 13 residues. This CDR3 reads CASSFGGNQPQHF. Here the CDR3 DNA reads TGCGCCAGCAGCTTTGGAGGGAACCAGCCCCAGCATTTT.

The V and J genes are TRBV5-4 and TRBJ2-5; 7 bases are a match to TRBD2. The CDR3 runs to 14 residues. Trimming removed 6 bases from V and 2 bases from J; junction bases left unmatched: 7. CDR1 SGHNT and CDR2 YYREEE come from the germline V gene (reference sequence). The chain's CDR3 is CASNSLAAQETQYF. Here the CDR3 DNA reads TGTGCCAGCAACTCTCTAGCGGCTCAAGAGACCCAGTACTTC.

V gene TRBV7-9 combines with J gene TRBJ2-1; TRBD1 aligns across 8 bases. CDR1 and CDR2 (germline): SEHNR, FQNEAQ (reference sequence). CDR3 length: 16 residues. V gave up 0 bases and J gave up 6 bases; unmatched junction bases: 7. The CDR3 is CASSLALQGVGNEQFF. CDR3 coding DNA: TGTGCCAGCAGCTTAGCGCTACAGGGGGTGGGCAATGAGCAGTTCTTC.

Regarding this clone: Other nucleotide sequences from this sample produce the same CDR3. This chain joins TRBV5-1 and TRBJ1-1; D is ambiguous. Germline-derived CDR1 and CDR2 are SGHRS and YFSETQ. This CDR3 has 12 amino acids. The ends were cut back, 4 bases at V and 4 bases at J, with 8 bases in the middle. CDR3 loop: CASSPRGTEAFF. CDR3 nucleotide sequence: TGCGCCAGCAGCCCCAGAGGCACTGAAGCTTTCTTT.

For this clone: Just one base apart from a much larger clone, this may be a read error. The rearrangement uses TRBV13 and TRBJ2-7; D is unclear. Germline V gene sequence: CDR1 PRHDT, CDR2 FYEKMQ (reference sequence). The CDR3 consists of 12 residues. V lost 2 bases, J lost 2 bases, and 4 bases lay in between. CDR3 nucleotides: TGTGCCAGCAGCTTAAGCCCCTACGAGCAGTACTTC. Its protein product is CASSLSPYEQYF.

The V and J genes are TRBV3-1 (or the pseudogene TRBV3-2) and TRBJ1-6; D possibly corresponds to TRBD1 (5 bases). V was shortened by 0 bases and J by 0 bases, with 15 bases between the two germline ends. The CDR3 runs to 19 residues. Germline CDR1 is LGHDT and CDR2 is YNNKEL (reference sequence). The CDR3, as DNA: TGTGCCAGCAGCCAAGACCGACTCGGGGGGGTCTCCTATAATTCACCCCTCCACTTT. Translating gives CASSQDRLGGVSYNSPLHF.

The chain employs TRBV5-1 and TRBJ1-2, with unresolved D. CDR3 length equals 13 residues. V was trimmed by 4 bases and J by 8 bases, leaving 15 bases between them. Germline CDR1 and CDR2: SGHRS and YFSETQ. In DNA, the CDR3 is TGCGCCAGCAGCCGGGATGAGGTTAGCGGCTACACCTTC. Amino acids: CASSRDEVSGYTF.

The genes are TRBV19 and TRBJ2-1; 9 nucleotides line up with TRBD2. Germline loops: CDR1 LNHDA, CDR2 SQIVND (reference sequence). The trim removed 0 bases at V and 12 bases at J, leaving 3 bases unmatched. This CDR3 is built from 13 residues. The CDR3 reads CASSIDPRGGQFF. In nucleotides, the CDR3 is TGTGCCAGTAGTATAGATCCGCGGGGGGGGCAGTTCTTC.

The V call is TRBV15, the J call TRBJ1-2; 8 bases fit TRBD1. Germline V lookup: CDR1 LNHNV, CDR2 YYDKDF (reference sequence). V lost 5 bases to trimming and J lost 3 bases; unmatched junction nucleotides: 14. The CDR3 length is 17 residues. CDR3 protein: CATSQLARTGRDYGYTF. In DNA form, the CDR3 reads TGTGCCACCAGCCAACTTGCTCGGACAGGGCGGGACTATGGCTACACCTTC. Supplemented by reference TRBV15 and TRBJ1-2, the full variable domain reads DAMVIQNPRYQVTQFGKPVTLSCSQTLNHNVMYWYQQKSSQAPKLLFHYYDKDFNNEADTPDNFQSRRPNTSFCFLDIRSPGLGDTAMYLCATSQLARTGRDYGYTFGSGTRLTVV.

The chain uses TRBV9 and TRBJ1-1; no clear D. CDR1 is SGDLS and CDR2 is YYNGEE in the germline V gene. The CDR3 totals 13 residues. Trimming cost V 4 bases and J 1 base, with 8 bases left between them. Here the CDR3 reads CASSPRENTEAFF. The CDR3 DNA is TGTGCCAGCAGCCCGAGGGAGAACACTGAAGCTTTCTTT.

The chain joins TRBV15 to TRBJ2-1; D gene ambiguous. Trimming shortened V by 0 bases and J by 9 bases, and 12 bases separated the two germline ends. The length of the CDR3 is 14 residues. Germline lookup yields CDR1 LNHNV and CDR2 YYDKDF (reference sequence). CDR3 sequence reads: CATSRDNGAGEQFF. The DNA for the CDR3 is TGTGCCACCAGCAGAGATAACGGCGCAGGTGAGCAGTTCTTC.

CDR3 in DNA: TGTGCCAGTAGACCAAAACAGGGGGCGTTAGATGGCTACACCTTC. It encodes CASRPKQGALDGYTF. The chain is built from TRBV19 and TRBJ1-2; 9 bases map to TRBD1. Looked up from germline, CDR1 is LNHDA and CDR2 is SQIVND (reference sequence). The CDR3 has 15 amino acids. V lost 6 bases to trimming and J lost 6 bases; unmatched junction nucleotides: 11.

CDR3 DNA sequence: TGTGCCACCCAGGACAGGACGTTTCTTAATTCACCCCTCCACTTT. Translated: CATQDRTFLNSPLHF. J is TRBJ1-6 and V is TRBV7-9; 7 bases are a match to TRBD1. CDR1 is SEHNR and CDR2 is FQNEAQ in the germline V gene (reference sequence). CDR3 length: 15 residues. Germline trimming cut 10 bases from V and 6 bases from J; bases unmatched to any gene: 12.

V usage is TRBV20-1 and J usage is TRBJ1-2; 9 bases map to TRBD1. V was clipped by 4 bases and J by 8 bases; unmatched bases: 2. The CDR3 runs 11 residues. The V gene's germline CDR1 is DFQATT and CDR2 SNEGSKA (reference sequence). CDR3 sequence (DNA): TGCAGTGCTAAGGACAGGGGCGGCTACACCTTC. As protein: CSAKDRGGYTF.

This clone was picked up a small number of times. This chain joins TRBV3-1 (or the pseudogene TRBV3-2) and TRBJ1-4; D gene uncertain. The CDR3 extends over 12 amino acids. The V gene lost 1 base and the J gene lost 14 bases, with 11 bases spanning the gap. Germline CDR1 and CDR2: LGHDT and YNNKEL (reference sequence). CDR3 nucleotides: TGTGCCAGCAGCCAAGCCACTCTTGAGCTGTTTTTT. Translated: CASSQATLELFF.

V and J are TRBV6-1 and TRBJ2-2; 7 bases align to TRBD1. The CDR3 has 16 amino acids. With V trimmed by 3 bases and J by 2 bases, 6 bases remained unmatched. The germline V gene has CDR1 MNHNS and CDR2 SASEGT. The CDR3 nucleotides read TGTGCCAGCAGTGATCTGGGACAGCTCAACACCGGGGAGCTGTTTTTT. Protein sequence: CASSDLGQLNTGELFF.

This chain joins TRBV27 and TRBJ1-2, with D possibly being TRBD1 (6 bases). V was cut by 0 bases and J by 6 bases, with 17 bases left in between. Per germline, CDR1 MNHEY and CDR2 SMNVEV (reference sequence). This CDR3 contains 16 residues. Here the CDR3 reads CASSLSFLREGDGYTF. CDR3 DNA sequence: TGTGCCAGCAGTTTATCGTTTCTAAGGGAGGGGGATGGCTACACCTTC.

This clone has a single count. The chain is built from TRBV5-1 and TRBJ2-2; 7 bases agree with TRBD1. In germline, CDR1 is SGHRS, CDR2 YFSETQ. CDR3 length: 15 residues. V lost 2 bases to trimming and J lost 2 bases; unmatched junction nucleotides: 3. CDR3 sequence: CASSFGTANTGELFF. The CDR3 nucleotides are TGCGCCAGCAGCTTTGGGACAGCCAACACCGGGGAGCTGTTTTTT.

The chain carries TRBV11-3 and TRBJ2-2, with D possibly matching TRBD1 (6 bases). This CDR3 has 14 amino acids. CDR1 SGHNT and CDR2 YENEEA come from the germline V gene. V gave up 6 bases and J gave up 5 bases, with 13 bases separating them. This CDR3 reads CASSRTESTGELFF. The CDR3 DNA reads as TGTGCCAGCAGTCGGACAGAATCAACCGGGGAGCTGTTTTTT.

The chain uses TRBV27 and TRBJ1-4; D not resolved. The CDR3 consists of 15 residues. Germline CDR1 and CDR2: MNHEY and SMNVEV (reference sequence). V was cut by 2 bases and J by 4 bases, with 11 bases left in between. The CDR3 DNA sequence: TGTGCCAGCAGTTTAAGGAGGTCCCGTAATGAAAAACTGTTTTTT. This sequence encodes CASSLRRSRNEKLFF.

The rearrangement uses TRBV4-3 and TRBJ2-1; TRBD2 matches at 8 bases. The CDR3 has 15 amino acids. Germline V CDR1 and CDR2: LGHNA, YSLEER. The V and J ends lost 1 base and 9 bases, in that order; junction bases with no gene match: 8. The chain's CDR3 is CASSQVRGARLEQFF. In nucleotides, the CDR3 is TGCGCCAGCAGCCAAGTGCGGGGGGCGCGACTTGAGCAGTTCTTC.

The chain joins TRBV5-1 to TRBJ2-4, with TRBD1 as a possible D gene (6 bases). The CDR3 covers 13 residues. V was cut by 7 bases and J by 2 bases, with 10 bases left in between. Germline V gene lookup returns CDR1 SGHRS and CDR2 YFSETQ. The CDR3 loop is CASSDRTKNIQYF. CDR3 bases: TGCGCCAGCTCTGACAGGACCAAAAACATTCAGTACTTC.